This T cell receptor beta chain is drawn from a study of T cell changes during pregnancy in multiple sclerosis. The data were produced by immunoSEQ multiplex PCR, yet TCRdb's version contains in-frame clones alone and is incomplete. This sample has some 40,000 clones, with 90% to 95% found just once. The CDR3 extends over 15 amino acids. CDR1 is SGHTA, CDR2 FQGNSA, per germline. Trimming cost V 2 bases and J 3 bases; bases outside gene matches: 3. The sequence was collected from a female donor in good health, enrolled as a control in a pregnancy study. The chain uses TRBV7-2 and TRBJ1-3; 8 bases are a match to TRBD1. Sequenced here: CD4+ T cells from peripheral blood mononuclear cells, sampled in the third trimester of pregnancy. Written as DNA, the CDR3 is TGTGCCAGCAGCTTATCGACAGGGGATGGAAACACCATATATTTT. Protein sequence: CASSLSTGDGNTIYF.